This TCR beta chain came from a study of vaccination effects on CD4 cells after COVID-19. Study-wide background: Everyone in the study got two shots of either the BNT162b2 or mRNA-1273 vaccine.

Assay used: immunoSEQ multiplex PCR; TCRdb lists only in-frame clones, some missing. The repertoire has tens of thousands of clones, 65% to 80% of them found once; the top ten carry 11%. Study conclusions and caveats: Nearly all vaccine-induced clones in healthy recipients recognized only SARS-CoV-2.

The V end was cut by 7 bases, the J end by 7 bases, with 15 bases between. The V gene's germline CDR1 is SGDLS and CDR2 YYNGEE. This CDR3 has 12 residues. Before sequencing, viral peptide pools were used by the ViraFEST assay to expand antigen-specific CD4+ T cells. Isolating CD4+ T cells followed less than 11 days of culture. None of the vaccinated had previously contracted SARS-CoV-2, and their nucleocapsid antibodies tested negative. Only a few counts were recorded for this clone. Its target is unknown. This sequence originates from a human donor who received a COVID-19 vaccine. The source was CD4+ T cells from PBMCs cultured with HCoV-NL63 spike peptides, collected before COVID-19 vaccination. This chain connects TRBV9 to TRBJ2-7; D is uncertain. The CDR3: CASGIFLGEQYF. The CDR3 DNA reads TGTGCCAGCGGAATATTCTTGGGGGAGCAGTACTTC.